This entry features one TCR beta chain sequence. No antigen is known for it. Amplification used 60 Vbeta primers and 13 Jbeta primers. The table came from immunoSEQ multiplex PCR; TCRdb's copy has only in-frame clones and leaves some out. The sample shows hundreds of thousands of clones, about 83% of them seen only once. The CDR3 is made up of 17 amino acids. With 6 bases clipped from V and 8 bases from J, the junction kept 15 bases outside the gene matches. The germline CDR1 and CDR2 sequences are SGHTA and FQGNSA. This sample was taken from a study of cytomegalovirus exposure and HLA in healthy donors. Overall study findings and caveats: CMV antigen specificity was confirmed in vitro for a few CMV-associated chains. A later analysis showed TCR association rates differing by HLA locus, peaking at DRB1 and lowest at HLA-C.

The sequence was collected from a girl aged 5-17 years in good health and CMV-seronegative. This chain links TRBV7-2 with TRBJ1-6; 8 bases align to TRBD1. The material sequenced was PBMCs. The CDR3 DNA follows: TGTGCCAGCAGTAATAGGGTGGACAGGGTTAAGGATTCACCCCTCCACTTT. Amino acids: CASSNRVDRVKDSPLHF. Full variable domain (rest looked up from reference TRBV7-2 and TRBJ1-6): GAGVSQSPSNKVTEKGKDVELRCDPISGHTALYWYRQSLGQGLEFLIYFQGNSAPDKSGLPSDRFSAERTGGSVSTLTIQRTQQEDSAVYLCASSNRVDRVKDSPLHFGNGTRLTVT.